Sequencing of this T cell receptor (beta chain) was carried out in a study of blood T cell repertoires in COVID-19. Clones were read by immunoSEQ multiplex PCR, and TCRdb kept only the in-frame ones, dropping some. The profile covers about 260,000 clones, with about 90% appearing a single time and roughly 1.6% taken by the ten largest. Per germline, CDR1 SGHAT and CDR2 FQNNGV. This CDR3 has 14 amino acids. Trimming stripped 3 bases from V and 6 bases from J, with 15 bases between. This TCR came from a woman aged 40 to 55 who had recovered from COVID-19. Sequenced: peripheral blood. This chain joins TRBV11-2 and TRBJ2-7, with D possibly matching TRBD1 (5 bases). CDR3 DNA sequence: TGTGCCAGCAGCTTGGACACGGTCCATCCCGAGCAGTACTTC. Its protein is CASSLDTVHPEQYF.